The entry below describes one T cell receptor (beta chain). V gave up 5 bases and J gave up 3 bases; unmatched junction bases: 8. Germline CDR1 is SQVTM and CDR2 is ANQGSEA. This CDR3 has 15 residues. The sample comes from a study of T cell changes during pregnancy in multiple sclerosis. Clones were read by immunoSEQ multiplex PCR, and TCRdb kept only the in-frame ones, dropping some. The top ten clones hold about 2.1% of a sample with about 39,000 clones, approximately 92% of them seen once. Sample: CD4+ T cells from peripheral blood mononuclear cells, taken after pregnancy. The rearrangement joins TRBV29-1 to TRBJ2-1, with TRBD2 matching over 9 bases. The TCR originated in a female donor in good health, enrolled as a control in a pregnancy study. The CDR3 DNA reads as TGCAGCGTTCGAGGGGGCGGGAGGGACTACAATGAGCAGTTCTTC. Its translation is CSVRGGGRDYNEQFF.